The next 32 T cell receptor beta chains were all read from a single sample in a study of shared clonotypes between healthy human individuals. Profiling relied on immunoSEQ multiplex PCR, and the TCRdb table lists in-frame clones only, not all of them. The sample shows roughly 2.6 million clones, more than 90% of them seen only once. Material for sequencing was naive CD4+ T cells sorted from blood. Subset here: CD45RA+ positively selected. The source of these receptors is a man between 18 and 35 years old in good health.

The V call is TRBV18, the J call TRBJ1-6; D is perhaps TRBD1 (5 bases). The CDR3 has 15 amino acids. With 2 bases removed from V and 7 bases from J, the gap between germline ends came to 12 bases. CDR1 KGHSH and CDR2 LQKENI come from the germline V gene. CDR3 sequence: CASSPRGISNSPLHF. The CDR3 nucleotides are TGTGCCAGCTCACCAAGGGGTATTTCGAATTCACCCCTCCACTTT.

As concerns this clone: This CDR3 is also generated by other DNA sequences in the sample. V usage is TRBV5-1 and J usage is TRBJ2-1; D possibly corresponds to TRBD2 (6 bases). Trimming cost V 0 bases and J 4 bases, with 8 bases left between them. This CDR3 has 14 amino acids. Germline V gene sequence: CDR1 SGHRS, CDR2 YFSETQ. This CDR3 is CASSLGDSYNEQFF. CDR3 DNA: TGCGCCAGCAGCTTGGGGGACTCATACAATGAGCAGTTCTTC. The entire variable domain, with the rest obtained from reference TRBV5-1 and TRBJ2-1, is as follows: KAGVTQTPRYLIKTRGQQVTLSCSPISGHRSVSWYQQTPGQGLQFLFEYFSETQRNKGNFPGRFSGRQFSNSRSEMNVSTLELGDSALYLCASSLGDSYNEQFFGPGTRLTVL.

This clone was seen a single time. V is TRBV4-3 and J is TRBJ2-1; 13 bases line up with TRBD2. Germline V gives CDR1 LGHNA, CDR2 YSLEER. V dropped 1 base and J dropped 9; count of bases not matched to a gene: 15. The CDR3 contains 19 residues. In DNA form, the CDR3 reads TGCGCCAGCAGCCAAGTACTTGGAACTACTAGCGGGAGGGGACGTGAGCAGTTCTTC. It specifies CASSQVLGTTSGRGREQFF.

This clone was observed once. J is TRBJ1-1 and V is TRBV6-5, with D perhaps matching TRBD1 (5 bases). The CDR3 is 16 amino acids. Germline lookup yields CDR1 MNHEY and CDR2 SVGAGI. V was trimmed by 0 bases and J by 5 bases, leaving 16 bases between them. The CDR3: CASSYSGAGPYTEAFF. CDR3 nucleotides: TGTGCCAGCAGTTACTCCGGTGCAGGGCCGTATACTGAAGCTTTCTTT.

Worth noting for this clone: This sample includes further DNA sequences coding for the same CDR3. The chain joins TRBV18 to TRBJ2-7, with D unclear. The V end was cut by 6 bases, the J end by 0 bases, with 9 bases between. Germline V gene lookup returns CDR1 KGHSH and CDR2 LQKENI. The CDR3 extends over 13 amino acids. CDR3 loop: CASSPFDSYEQYF. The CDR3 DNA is TGTGCCAGCTCGCCTTTCGACTCCTACGAGCAGTACTTC. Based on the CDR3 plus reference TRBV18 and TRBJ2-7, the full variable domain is NAGVMQNPRHLVRRRGQEARLRCSPMKGHSHVYWYRQLPEEGLKFMVYLQKENIIDESGMPKERFSAEFPKEGPSILRIQQVVRGDSAAYFCASSPFDSYEQYFGPGTRLTVT.

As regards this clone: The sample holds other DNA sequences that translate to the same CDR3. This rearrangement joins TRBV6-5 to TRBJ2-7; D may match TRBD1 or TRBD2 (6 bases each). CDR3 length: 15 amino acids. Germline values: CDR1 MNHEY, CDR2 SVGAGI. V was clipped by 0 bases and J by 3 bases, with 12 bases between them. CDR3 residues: CASSYSGRGGYEQYF. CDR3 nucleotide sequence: TGTGCCAGCAGTTACTCCGGCAGGGGAGGCTACGAGCAGTACTTC.

CDR3 in DNA: TGTGCCTGGAGGTTCCAGGGGCCGTTCTACGAGCAGTACTTC. Its translation is CAWRFQGPFYEQYF. This chain uses TRBV30 with TRBJ2-7, with a tentative D call TRBD1 (6 bases). The CDR3 runs to 14 residues. Germline lookup yields CDR1 GTSNPN and CDR2 SVGIG (reference sequence). V was clipped by 3 bases and J by 3 bases, with 15 bases between them.

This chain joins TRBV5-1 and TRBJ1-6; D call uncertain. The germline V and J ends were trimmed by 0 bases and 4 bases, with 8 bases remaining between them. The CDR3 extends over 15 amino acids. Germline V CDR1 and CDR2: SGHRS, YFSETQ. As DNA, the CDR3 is TGCGCCAGCAGCTTGGGACCCGGGTATAATTCACCCCTCCACTTT. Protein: CASSLGPGYNSPLHF.

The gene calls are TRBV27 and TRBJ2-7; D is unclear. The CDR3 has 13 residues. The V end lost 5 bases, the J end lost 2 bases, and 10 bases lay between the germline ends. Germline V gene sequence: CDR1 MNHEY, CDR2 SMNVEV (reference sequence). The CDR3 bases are TGTGCCAGCAGTCGGAACGGGCCCTACGAGCAGTACTTC. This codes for CASSRNGPYEQYF.

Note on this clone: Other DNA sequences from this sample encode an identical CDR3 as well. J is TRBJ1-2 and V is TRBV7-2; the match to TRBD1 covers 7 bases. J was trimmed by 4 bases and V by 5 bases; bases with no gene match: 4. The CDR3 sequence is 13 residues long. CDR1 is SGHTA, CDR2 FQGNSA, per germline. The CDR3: CASSPRDSYGYTF. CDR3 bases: TGTGCCAGCAGCCCCCGGGACAGCTATGGCTACACCTTC. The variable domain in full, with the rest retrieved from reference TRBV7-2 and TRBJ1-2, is GAGVSQSPSNKVTEKGKDVELRCDPISGHTALYWYRQSLGQGLEFLIYFQGNSAPDKSGLPSDRFSAERTGGSVSTLTIQRTQQEDSAVYLCASSPRDSYGYTFGSGTRLTVV.

The CDR3 reads CASSPRTGGNSNQPQHF. The CDR3 nucleotides read TGTGCCAGCAGTCCCCGGACAGGGGGGAATAGCAATCAGCCCCAGCATTTT. The V call is TRBV27, the J call TRBJ1-5; 10 bases match TRBD1. This CDR3 is 17 amino acids long. The J segment lost 0 bases and the V segment lost 5 bases, leaving 7 bases of the junction unmatched. Looked up from germline, CDR1 is MNHEY and CDR2 is SMNVEV (reference sequence).

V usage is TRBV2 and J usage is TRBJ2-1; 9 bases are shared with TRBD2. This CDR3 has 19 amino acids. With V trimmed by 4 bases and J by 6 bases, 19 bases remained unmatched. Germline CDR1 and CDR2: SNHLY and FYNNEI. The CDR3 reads CASSAIGTSLIGRSNEQFF. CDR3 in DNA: TGTGCCAGCAGTGCGATAGGGACTAGCCTGATAGGGAGGAGCAATGAGCAGTTCTTC.

The CDR3 loop reads CASSLEPGPGYEQYF. CDR3 nucleotides: TGTGCCAGCAGCTTAGAGCCCGGACCGGGGTACGAGCAGTACTTC. The chain carries TRBV7-2 and TRBJ2-7; D may be TRBD2 (5 bases). In germline, CDR1 is SGHTA, CDR2 FQGNSA. Trimming took off 1 base at V and 4 bases at J, with 14 bases between the two ends. This CDR3 spans 15 amino acids.

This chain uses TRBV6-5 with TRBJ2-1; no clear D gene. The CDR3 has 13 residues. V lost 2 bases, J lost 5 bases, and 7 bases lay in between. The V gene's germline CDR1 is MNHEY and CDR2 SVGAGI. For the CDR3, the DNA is TGTGCCAGCAGTTACGGACCCAACAATGAGCAGTTCTTC. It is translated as CASSYGPNNEQFF.

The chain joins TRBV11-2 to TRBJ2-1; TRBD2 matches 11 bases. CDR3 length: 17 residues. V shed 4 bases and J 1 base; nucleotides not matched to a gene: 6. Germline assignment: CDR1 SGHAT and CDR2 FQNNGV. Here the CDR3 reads CASSSRSGGASYNEQFF. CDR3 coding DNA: TGTGCCAGCAGCTCCCGTAGCGGGGGGGCGTCCTACAATGAGCAGTTCTTC.

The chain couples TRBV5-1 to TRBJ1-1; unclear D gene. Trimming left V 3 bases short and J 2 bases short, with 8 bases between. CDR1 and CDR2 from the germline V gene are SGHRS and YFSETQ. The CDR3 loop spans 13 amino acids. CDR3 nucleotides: TGCGCCAGCAGCTGGGAGGGTAACACTGAAGCTTTCTTT. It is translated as CASSWEGNTEAFF.

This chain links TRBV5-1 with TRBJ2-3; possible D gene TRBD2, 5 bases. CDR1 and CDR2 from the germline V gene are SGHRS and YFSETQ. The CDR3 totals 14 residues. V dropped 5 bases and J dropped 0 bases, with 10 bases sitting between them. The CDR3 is CASRRLPSTDTQYF. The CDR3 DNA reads TGCGCCAGCAGACGACTACCTAGCACAGATACGCAGTATTTT.

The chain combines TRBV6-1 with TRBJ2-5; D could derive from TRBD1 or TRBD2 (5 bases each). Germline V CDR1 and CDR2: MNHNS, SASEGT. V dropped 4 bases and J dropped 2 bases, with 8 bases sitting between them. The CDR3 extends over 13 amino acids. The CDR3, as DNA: TGTGCCAGCAGTGTTGGGGGACAAGAGACCCAGTACTTC. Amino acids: CASSVGGQETQYF.

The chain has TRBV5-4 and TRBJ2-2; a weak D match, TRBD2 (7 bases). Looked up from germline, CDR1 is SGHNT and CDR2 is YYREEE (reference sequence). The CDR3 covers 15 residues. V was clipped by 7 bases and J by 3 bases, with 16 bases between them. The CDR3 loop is CASSMGGRDTGELFF. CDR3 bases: TGTGCCAGCTCTATGGGGGGGCGCGACACCGGGGAGCTGTTTTTT.

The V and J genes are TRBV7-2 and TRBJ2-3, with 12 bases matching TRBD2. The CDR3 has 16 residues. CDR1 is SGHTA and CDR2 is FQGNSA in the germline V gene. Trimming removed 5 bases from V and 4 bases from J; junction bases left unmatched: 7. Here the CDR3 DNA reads TGTGCCAGCAGCATACCCCTAGCGGGAGGGGCAGATACGCAGTATTTT. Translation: CASSIPLAGGADTQYF.

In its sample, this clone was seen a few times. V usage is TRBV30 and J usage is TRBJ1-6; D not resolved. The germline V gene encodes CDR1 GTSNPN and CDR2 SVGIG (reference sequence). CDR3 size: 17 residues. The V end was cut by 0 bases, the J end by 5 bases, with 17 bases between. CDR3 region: CAWSVSRNGLNNSPLHF. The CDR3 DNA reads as TGTGCCTGGAGTGTAAGTAGGAACGGCCTGAATAATTCACCCCTCCACTTT.

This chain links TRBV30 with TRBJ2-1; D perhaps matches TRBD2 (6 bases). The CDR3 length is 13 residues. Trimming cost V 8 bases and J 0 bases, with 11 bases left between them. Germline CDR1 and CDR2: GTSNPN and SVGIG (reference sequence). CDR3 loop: CAVVGGSYNEQFF. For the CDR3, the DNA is TGTGCCGTGGTCGGGGGCTCCTACAATGAGCAGTTCTTC.

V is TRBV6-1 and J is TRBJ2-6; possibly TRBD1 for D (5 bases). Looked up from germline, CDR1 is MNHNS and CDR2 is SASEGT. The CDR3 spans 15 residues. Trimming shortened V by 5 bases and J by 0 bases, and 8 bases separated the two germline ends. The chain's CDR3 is CASSKDSSGANVLTF. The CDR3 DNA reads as TGTGCCAGCAGTAAAGACAGCTCTGGGGCCAACGTCCTGACTTTC.

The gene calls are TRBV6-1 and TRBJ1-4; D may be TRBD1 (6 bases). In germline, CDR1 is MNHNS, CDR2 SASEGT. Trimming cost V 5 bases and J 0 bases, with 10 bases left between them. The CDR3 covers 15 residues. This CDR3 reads CASSTRTATNEKLFF. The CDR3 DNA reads TGTGCCAGCAGTACCCGGACAGCAACTAATGAAAAACTGTTTTTT.

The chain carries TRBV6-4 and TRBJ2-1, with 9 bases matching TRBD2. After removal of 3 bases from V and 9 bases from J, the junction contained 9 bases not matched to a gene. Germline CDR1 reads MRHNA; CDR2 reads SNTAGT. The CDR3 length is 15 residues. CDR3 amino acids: CASSEMAGGLGEQFF. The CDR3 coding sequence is TGTGCCAGCAGTGAAATGGCGGGAGGGCTTGGTGAGCAGTTCTTC.

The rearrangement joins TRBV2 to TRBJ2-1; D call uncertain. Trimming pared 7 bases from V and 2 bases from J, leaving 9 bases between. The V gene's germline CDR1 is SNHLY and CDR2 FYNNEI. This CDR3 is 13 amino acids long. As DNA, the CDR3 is TGTGCCAGCAAAATCAGGCCCTACAATGAGCAGTTCTTC. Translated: CASKIRPYNEQFF.

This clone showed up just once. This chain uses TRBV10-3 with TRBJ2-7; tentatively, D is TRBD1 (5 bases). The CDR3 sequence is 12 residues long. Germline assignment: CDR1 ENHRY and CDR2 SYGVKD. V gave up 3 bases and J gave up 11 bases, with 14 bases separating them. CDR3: CAISDGVDKEYF. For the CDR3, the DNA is TGTGCCATCAGTGATGGCGTGGACAAGGAGTACTTC.

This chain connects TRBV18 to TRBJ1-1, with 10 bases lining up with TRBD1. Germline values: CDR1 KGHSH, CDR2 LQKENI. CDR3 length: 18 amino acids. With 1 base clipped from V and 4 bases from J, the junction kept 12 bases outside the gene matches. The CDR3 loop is CASSPLVPGQGLSTEAFF. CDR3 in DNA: TGTGCCAGCTCACCACTAGTCCCGGGACAGGGGTTGAGCACTGAAGCTTTCTTT. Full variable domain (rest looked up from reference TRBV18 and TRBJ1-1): NAGVMQNPRHLVRRRGQEARLRCSPMKGHSHVYWYRQLPEEGLKFMVYLQKENIIDESGMPKERFSAEFPKEGPSILRIQQVVRGDSAAYFCASSPLVPGQGLSTEAFFGQGTRLTVV.

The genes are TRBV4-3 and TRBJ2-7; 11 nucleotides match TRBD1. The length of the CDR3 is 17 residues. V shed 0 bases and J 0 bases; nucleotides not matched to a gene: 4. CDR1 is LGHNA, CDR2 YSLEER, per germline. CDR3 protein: CASSQDPGTGGSYEQYF. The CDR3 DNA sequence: TGCGCCAGCAGCCAAGATCCCGGGACAGGGGGCTCCTACGAGCAGTACTTC.

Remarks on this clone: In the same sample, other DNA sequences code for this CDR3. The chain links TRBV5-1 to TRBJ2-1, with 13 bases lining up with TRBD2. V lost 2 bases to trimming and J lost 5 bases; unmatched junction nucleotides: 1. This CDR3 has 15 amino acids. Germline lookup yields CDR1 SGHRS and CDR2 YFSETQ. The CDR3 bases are TGCGCCAGCAGCTTTGGACTAGCGGGAGACAATGAGCAGTTCTTC. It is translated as CASSFGLAGDNEQFF.

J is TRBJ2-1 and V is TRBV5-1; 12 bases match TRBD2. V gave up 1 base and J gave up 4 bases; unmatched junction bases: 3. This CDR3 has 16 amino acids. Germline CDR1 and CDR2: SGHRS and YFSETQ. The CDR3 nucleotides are TGCGCCAGCAGCTTGATGACTAGCGGGGGTTACAATGAGCAGTTCTTC. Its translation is CASSLMTSGGYNEQFF.

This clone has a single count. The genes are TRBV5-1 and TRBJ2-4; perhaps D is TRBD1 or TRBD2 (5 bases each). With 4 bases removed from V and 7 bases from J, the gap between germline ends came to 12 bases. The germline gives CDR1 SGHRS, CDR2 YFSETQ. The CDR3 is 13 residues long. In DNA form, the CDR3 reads TGCGCCAGCAGCCGGGGACGGACCAACATTCAGTACTTC. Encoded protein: CASSRGRTNIQYF.